One sample yielded the 11 T cell receptor beta chains listed below, sequenced in a study of blood T cell repertoires in COVID-19. Libraries were prepared by immunoSEQ multiplex PCR; TCRdb keeps only in-frame clonotypes and omits some of them. The repertoire has roughly 200,000 clones, about four fifths of them found once; the top ten carry approximately 4%. Sequencing input: peripheral blood. The origin of the receptors is a man aged 50-59 years with active or convalescent COVID-19.

The V and J genes are TRBV9 and TRBJ1-2; no clear D. The V end lost 4 bases, the J end lost 8 bases, and 18 bases lay between the germline ends. CDR3 length: 14 residues. Germline-derived CDR1 and CDR2 are SGDLS and YYNGEE. The CDR3 region is CASSSFRRVGGYTF. The CDR3 nucleotides read TGTGCCAGCAGCTCCTTCCGACGGGTTGGAGGCTACACCTTC.

The chain joins TRBV5-1 to TRBJ2-3, with D possibly being TRBD2 (7 bases). Germline assignment: CDR1 SGHRS and CDR2 YFSETQ. The CDR3 extends over 16 amino acids. V was shortened by 4 bases and J by 3 bases, with 18 bases between the two germline ends. The DNA of the CDR3 is TGCGCCAGCAGCGTCTCGGGGGGCTTGGAAACAGATACGCAGTATTTT. As protein: CASSVSGGLETDTQYF.

The chain joins TRBV30 to TRBJ2-7; tentative D call: TRBD2 (6 bases). Germline CDR1 reads GTSNPN; CDR2 reads SVGIG (reference sequence). The V gene lost 2 bases and the J gene lost 6 bases, with 14 bases spanning the gap. CDR3 length equals 13 residues. Here the CDR3 reads CAWSRAIGGEQYF. In DNA form, the CDR3 reads TGTGCCTGGAGTCGCGCGATCGGGGGCGAGCAGTACTTC.

J is TRBJ2-7 and V is TRBV2, with 10 positions matching TRBD1. The CDR3 loop spans 15 amino acids. CDR1 and CDR2 (germline): SNHLY, FYNNEI. V shed 6 bases and J 2 bases; nucleotides not matched to a gene: 7. CDR3 protein: CASSGGQGTTYEQYF. CDR3 bases: TGTGCCAGCAGCGGGGGACAGGGGACGACCTACGAGCAGTACTTC.

V gene TRBV30 combines with J gene TRBJ2-1, with unresolved D. The CDR3 is 11 amino acids. Germline CDR1 GTSNPN, CDR2 SVGIG (reference sequence). V lost 5 bases and J lost 8, with 10 bases in between. CDR3 region: CAWARRDEQFF. The CDR3 nucleotides read TGTGCCTGGGCCCGCCGCGATGAGCAGTTCTTC.

The V call is TRBV18, the J call TRBJ2-5; 9 bases are a match to TRBD1. Losses at the gene ends were 3 bases for V and 5 bases for J; bases not matched to a gene: 4. CDR1 and CDR2 from the germline V gene are KGHSH and LQKENI. The CDR3 sequence is 14 residues long. The CDR3 is CASSPTGGRETQYF. CDR3 coding DNA: TGTGCCAGCTCACCCACAGGGGGCCGGGAGACCCAGTACTTC.

The rearrangement joins TRBV28 to TRBJ1-6; 7 bases are shared with TRBD1. Germline V gene data show CDR1 as MDHEN and CDR2 as SYDVKM. The V gene end was trimmed by 5 bases and the J gene end by 7 bases; junction bases not matched to a gene: 8. The CDR3 runs 15 residues. DNA of the CDR3: TGTGCCAGCAGTGCTCCGGGACAGACAAATTCACCCCTCCACTTT. Protein sequence: CASSAPGQTNSPLHF.

The CDR3 DNA follows: TGTGCCTGGAGTGAGTCCGGGACACCCAACACTGAAGCTTTCTTT. It is translated as CAWSESGTPNTEAFF. The rearrangement links TRBV30 to TRBJ1-1, with D maybe TRBD1 (6 bases). Germline V gives CDR1 GTSNPN, CDR2 SVGIG (reference sequence). This CDR3 region has 15 residues. Trimming shortened V by 1 base and J by 2 bases, and 14 bases separated the two germline ends.

The chain links TRBV18 to TRBJ2-3; TRBD2 aligns across 10 bases. V trimming: 6 bases; J trimming: 3 bases; junction bases outside the gene matches: 6. There are 15 residues in the CDR3. The germline CDR1 and CDR2 sequences are KGHSH and LQKENI. The CDR3 sequence is CASSAAGGPTDTQYF. CDR3 coding DNA: TGTGCCAGCTCTGCAGCGGGGGGGCCGACAGATACGCAGTATTTT.

As to this clone: The same CDR3 is also encoded by other DNA sequences in this sample. This CDR3 reads CASSAQGGNQPQHF. In nucleotides, the CDR3 is TGTGCCAGTAGTGCTCAGGGAGGGAATCAGCCCCAGCATTTT. The chain recombines TRBV19 with TRBJ1-5, with D possibly being TRBD1 (5 bases). Germline lookup yields CDR1 LNHDA and CDR2 SQIVND (reference sequence). V dropped 5 bases and J dropped 4 bases, with 12 bases sitting between them. There are 14 residues in the CDR3.

The chain combines TRBV14 with TRBJ2-1; D not certain. CDR1 and CDR2 from the germline V gene are SGHDN and FVKESK. Trimming took off 1 base at V and 2 bases at J, with 9 bases between the two ends. This CDR3 region has 15 residues. The DNA of the CDR3 is TGTGCCAGCAGCCAAGTACGACTTACCTACAATGAGCAGTTCTTC. Translated, it gives CASSQVRLTYNEQFF.